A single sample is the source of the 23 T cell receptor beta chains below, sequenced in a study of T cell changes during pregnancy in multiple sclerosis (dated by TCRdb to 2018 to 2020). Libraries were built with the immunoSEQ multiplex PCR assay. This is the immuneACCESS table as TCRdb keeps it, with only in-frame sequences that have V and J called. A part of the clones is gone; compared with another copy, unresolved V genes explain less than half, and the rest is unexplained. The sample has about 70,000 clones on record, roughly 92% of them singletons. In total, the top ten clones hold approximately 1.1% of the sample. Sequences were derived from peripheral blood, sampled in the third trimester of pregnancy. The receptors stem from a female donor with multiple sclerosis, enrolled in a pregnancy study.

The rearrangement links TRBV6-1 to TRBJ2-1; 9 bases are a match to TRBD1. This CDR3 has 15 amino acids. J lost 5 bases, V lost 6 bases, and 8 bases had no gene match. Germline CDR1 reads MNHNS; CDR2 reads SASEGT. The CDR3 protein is CASRTGTGTNNEQFF. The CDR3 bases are TGTGCCAGCAGAACCGGGACAGGGACTAACAATGAGCAGTTCTTC.

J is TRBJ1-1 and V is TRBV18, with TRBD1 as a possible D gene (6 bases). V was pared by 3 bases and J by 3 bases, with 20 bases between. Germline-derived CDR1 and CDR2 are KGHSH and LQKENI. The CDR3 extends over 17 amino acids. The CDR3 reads CASSPGGTNFDDTEAFF. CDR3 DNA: TGTGCCAGCTCACCGGGAGGGACAAACTTTGATGACACTGAAGCTTTCTTT.

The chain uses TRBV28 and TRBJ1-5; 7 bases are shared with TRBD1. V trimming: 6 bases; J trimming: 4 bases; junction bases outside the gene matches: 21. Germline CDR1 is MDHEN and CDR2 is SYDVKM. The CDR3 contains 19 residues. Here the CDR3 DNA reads TGTGCCAGCAGCCCTTATGCCGACCGTAAGGGACAGTATAATCAGCCCCAGCATTTT. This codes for CASSPYADRKGQYNQPQHF.

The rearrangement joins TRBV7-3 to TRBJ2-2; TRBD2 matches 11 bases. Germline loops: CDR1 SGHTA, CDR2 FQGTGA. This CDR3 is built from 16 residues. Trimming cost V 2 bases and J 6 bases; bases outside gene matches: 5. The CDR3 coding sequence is TGTGCCAGCAGCTTAGGCGGACTAGCGGGTTCCGGGGAGCTGTTTTTT. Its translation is CASSLGGLAGSGELFF.

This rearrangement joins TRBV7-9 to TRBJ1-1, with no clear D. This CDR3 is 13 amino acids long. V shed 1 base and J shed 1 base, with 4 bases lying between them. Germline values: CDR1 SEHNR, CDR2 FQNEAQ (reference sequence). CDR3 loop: CASSLGQNTEAFF. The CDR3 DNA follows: TGTGCCAGCAGCTTAGGGCAGAACACTGAAGCTTTCTTT. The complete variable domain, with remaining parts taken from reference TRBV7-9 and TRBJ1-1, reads DTGVSQNPRHKITKRGQNVTFRCDPISEHNRLYWYRQTLGQGPEFLTYFQNEAQLEKSRLLSDRFSAERPKGSFSTLEIQRTEQGDSAMYLCASSLGQNTEAFFGQGTRLTVV.

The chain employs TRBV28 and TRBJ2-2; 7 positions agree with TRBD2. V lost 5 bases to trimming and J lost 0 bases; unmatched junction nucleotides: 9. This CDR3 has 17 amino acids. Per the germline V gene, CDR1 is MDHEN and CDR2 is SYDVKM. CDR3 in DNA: TGTGCCAGCAGTGAAAGCGGGACTTTAACGAACACCGGGGAGCTGTTTTTT. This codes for CASSESGTLTNTGELFF. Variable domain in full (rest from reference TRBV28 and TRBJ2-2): DVKVTQSSRYLVKRTGEKVFLECVQDMDHENMFWYRQDPGLGLRLIYFSYDVKMKEKGDIPEGYSVSREKKERFSLILESASTNQTSMYLCASSESGTLTNTGELFFGEGSRLTVL.

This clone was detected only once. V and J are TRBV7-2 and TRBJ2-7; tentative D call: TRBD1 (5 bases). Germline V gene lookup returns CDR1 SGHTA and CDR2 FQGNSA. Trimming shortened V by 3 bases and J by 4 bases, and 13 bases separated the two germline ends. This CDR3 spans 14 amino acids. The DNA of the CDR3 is TGTGCCAGCAGCTTTTTCAGGGAATCGTACGAGCAGTACTTC. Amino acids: CASSFFRESYEQYF.

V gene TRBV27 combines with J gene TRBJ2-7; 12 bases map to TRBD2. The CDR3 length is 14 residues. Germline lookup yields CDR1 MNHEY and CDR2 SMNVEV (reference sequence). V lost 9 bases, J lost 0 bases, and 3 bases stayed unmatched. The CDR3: CASRLAGASYEQYF. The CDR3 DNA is TGTGCCAGTAGACTAGCGGGGGCCTCCTACGAGCAGTACTTC.

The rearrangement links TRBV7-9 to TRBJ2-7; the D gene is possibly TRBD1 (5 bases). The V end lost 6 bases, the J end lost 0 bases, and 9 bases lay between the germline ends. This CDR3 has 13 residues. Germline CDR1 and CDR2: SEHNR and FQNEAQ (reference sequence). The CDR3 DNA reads TGTGCCAGCAGACCCGACAGCTCCTACGAGCAGTACTTC. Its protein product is CASRPDSSYEQYF.

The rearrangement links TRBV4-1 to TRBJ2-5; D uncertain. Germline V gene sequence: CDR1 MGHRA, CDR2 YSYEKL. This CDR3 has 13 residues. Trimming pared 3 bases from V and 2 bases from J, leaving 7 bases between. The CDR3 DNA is TGCGCCAGCAGCCAGCGGCTTCAAGAGACCCAGTACTTC. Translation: CASSQRLQETQYF.

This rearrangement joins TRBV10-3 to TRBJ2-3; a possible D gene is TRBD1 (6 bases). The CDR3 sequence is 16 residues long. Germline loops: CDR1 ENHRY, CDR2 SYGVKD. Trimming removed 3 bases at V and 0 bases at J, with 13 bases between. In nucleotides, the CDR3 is TGTGCCATCAGTGACTACGGACAGTCTAGCACAGATACGCAGTATTTT. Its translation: CAISDYGQSSTDTQYF.

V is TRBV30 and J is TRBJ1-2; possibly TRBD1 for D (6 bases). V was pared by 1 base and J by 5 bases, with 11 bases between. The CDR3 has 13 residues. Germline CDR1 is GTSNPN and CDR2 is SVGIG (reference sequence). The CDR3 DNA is TGTGCCTGGAGTGCTGGGGGCGGGTATGGCTACACCTTC. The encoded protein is CAWSAGGGYGYTF.

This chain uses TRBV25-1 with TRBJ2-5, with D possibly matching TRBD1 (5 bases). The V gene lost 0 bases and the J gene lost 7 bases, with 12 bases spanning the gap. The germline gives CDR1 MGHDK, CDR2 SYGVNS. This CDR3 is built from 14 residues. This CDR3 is CASSEYSGSGTQYF. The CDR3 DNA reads TGTGCCAGCAGTGAATATTCAGGGTCGGGGACCCAGTACTTC.

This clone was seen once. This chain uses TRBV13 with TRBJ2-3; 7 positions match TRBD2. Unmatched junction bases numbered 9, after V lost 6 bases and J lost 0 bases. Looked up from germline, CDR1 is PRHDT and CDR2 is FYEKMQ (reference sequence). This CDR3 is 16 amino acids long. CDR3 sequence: CASRYPSSGSTDTQYF. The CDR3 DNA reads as TGTGCCAGCAGGTACCCTTCTAGCGGTAGCACAGATACGCAGTATTTT. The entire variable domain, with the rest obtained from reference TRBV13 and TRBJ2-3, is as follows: AAGVIQSPRHLIKEKRETATLKCYPIPRHDTVYWYQQGPGQDPQFLISFYEKMQSDKGSIPDRFSAQQFSDYHSELNMSSLELGDSALYFCASRYPSSGSTDTQYFGPGTRLTVL.

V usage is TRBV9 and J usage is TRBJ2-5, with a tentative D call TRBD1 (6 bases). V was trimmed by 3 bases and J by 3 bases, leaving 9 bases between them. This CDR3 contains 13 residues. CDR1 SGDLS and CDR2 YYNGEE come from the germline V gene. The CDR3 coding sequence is TGTGCCAGCAGCGGGACAGTGAAAGAGACCCAGTACTTC. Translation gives CASSGTVKETQYF. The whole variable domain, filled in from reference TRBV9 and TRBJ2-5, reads DSGVTQTPKHLITATGQRVTLRCSPRSGDLSVYWYQQSLDQGLQFLIQYYNGEERAKGNILERFSAQQFPDLHSELNLSSLELGDSALYFCASSGTVKETQYFGPGTRLLVL.

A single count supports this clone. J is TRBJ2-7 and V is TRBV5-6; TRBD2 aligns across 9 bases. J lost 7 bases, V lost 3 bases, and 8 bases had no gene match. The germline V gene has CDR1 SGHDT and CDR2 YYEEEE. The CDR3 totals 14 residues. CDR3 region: CASSSGLAVWEQYF. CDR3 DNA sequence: TGTGCCAGCAGCTCGGGACTAGCAGTTTGGGAGCAGTACTTC.

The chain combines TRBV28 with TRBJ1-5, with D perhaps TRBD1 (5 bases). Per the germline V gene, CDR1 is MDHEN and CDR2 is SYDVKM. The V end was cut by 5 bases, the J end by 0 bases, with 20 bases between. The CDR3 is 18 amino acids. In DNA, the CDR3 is TGTGCCAGCAGTCTACAGGCTCTCCTTTCTCATAGCAATCAGCCCCAGCATTTT. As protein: CASSLQALLSHSNQPQHF.

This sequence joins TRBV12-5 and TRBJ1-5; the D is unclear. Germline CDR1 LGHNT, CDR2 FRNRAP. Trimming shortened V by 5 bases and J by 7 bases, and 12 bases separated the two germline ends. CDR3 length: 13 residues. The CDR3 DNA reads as TGTGCTAGTGGTCCCGGGAGTGGGCAGCCCCAGCATTTT. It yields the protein CASGPGSGQPQHF.

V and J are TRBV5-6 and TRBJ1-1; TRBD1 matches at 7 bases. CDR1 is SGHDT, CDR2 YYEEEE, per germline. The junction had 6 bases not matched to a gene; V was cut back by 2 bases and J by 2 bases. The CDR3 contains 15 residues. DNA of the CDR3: TGTGCCAGCAGCTTATACGACAGGGTAAACACTGAAGCTTTCTTT. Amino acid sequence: CASSLYDRVNTEAFF.

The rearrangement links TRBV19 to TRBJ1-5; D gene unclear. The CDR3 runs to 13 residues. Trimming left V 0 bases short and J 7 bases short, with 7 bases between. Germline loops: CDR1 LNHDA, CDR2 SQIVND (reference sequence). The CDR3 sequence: CASSIDDRQPQHF. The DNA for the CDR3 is TGTGCCAGTAGTATAGATGATCGGCAGCCCCAGCATTTT.

The chain's CDR3 is CASSPFHGGSQPQHF. The CDR3, as DNA: TGTGCCAGTAGTCCTTTCCATGGGGGCTCACAGCCCCAGCATTTT. The V call is TRBV19, the J call TRBJ1-5, with D possibly being TRBD1 (6 bases). The CDR3 runs 15 residues. V was clipped by 5 bases and J by 7 bases, with 18 bases between them. Germline values: CDR1 LNHDA, CDR2 SQIVND (reference sequence).

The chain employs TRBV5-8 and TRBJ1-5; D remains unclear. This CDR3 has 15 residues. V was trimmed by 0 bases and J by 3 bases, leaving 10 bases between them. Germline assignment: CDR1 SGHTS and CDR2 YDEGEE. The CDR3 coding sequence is TGTGCCAGCAGCTTGGGGCGGGGTTACAATCAGCCCCAGCATTTT. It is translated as CASSLGRGYNQPQHF.

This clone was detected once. The CDR3 DNA follows: TGTGCCAGTAGTGTTACTAGCGTCAATGAGCAGTTCTTC. This sequence encodes CASSVTSVNEQFF. This rearrangement joins TRBV19 to TRBJ2-1, with 7 positions matching TRBD2. The CDR3 is 13 amino acids. Trimming at V came to 5 bases and at J to 6 bases, leaving 4 bases not matched to a gene. From germline, CDR1 is LNHDA and CDR2 SQIVND (reference sequence). The full variable domain, in which reference TRBV19 and TRBJ2-1 provide the parts outside the CDR3, is DGGITQSPKYLFRKEGQNVTLSCEQNLNHDAMYWYRQDPGQGLRLIYYSQIVNDFQKGDIAEGYSVSREKKESFPLTVTSAQKNPTAFYLCASSVTSVNEQFFGPGTRLTVL.